Below are 23 T cell receptor beta chains sequenced from a single sample in a study of blood T cell repertoires in COVID-19 (dated by TCRdb to about 2020). The library was made by the immunoSEQ multiplex PCR assay. TCRdb obtained this table from immuneACCESS and retained in-frame rearrangements with V and J assigned. These tables miss some clones; where compared with another copy, unresolved V genes account for less than half of the shortfall, and the remainder is unexplained. This sample has about 140,000 clones in its table, and approximately 91% of those were observed once. The ten biggest clones cover approximately 1.8% of the sample. Sequenced sample: peripheral blood. These receptors all come from a man between 65 and 85 years old with acute or convalescent COVID-19.

This rearrangement joins TRBV6-5 to TRBJ2-7, with D possibly TRBD1 on 6 matching bases. V lost 5 bases, J lost 0 bases, and 11 bases lay in between. The germline CDR1 and CDR2 sequences are MNHEY and SVGAGI. The CDR3 contains 14 residues. The CDR3 DNA sequence: TGTGCCAGCAGTCTAGGACAGACCTCCTACGAGCAGTACTTC. Translating it yields CASSLGQTSYEQYF.

J is TRBJ1-5 and V is TRBV6-1; no firm D call. The CDR3 is 19 residues long. The V gene's germline CDR1 is MNHNS and CDR2 SASEGT. V was shortened by 0 bases and J by 4 bases, with 22 bases between the two germline ends. CDR3 DNA sequence: TGTGCCAGCAGTGAAGCGGCATTTTTTCTGGTCAAGAGGAATCAGCCCCAGCATTTT. It yields the protein CASSEAAFFLVKRNQPQHF.

The chain recombines TRBV10-1 with TRBJ2-1; 7 nucleotides match TRBD1. Germline values: CDR1 WNHNN, CDR2 SYGVQD (reference sequence). After removal of 5 bases from V and 4 bases from J, the junction contained 2 bases not matched to a gene. This CDR3 is 13 amino acids long. The CDR3, as DNA: TGCGCCAGCAGTAGACAGGGATACAATGAGCAGTTCTTC. As protein: CASSRQGYNEQFF.

Remarks on this clone: An end of the junction differs from the germline gene, which may be a read error. V is TRBV18 and J is TRBJ2-7, with D perhaps TRBD1 (5 bases). This CDR3 has 14 residues. Per the germline V gene, CDR1 is KGHSH and CDR2 is LQKENI. The CDR3 reads CASSSPDSSYEQYF. The CDR3 DNA sequence: TGTGCCAGCTCATCACCAGACAGCTCCTACGAGCAGTACTTC.

The chain is built from TRBV5-1 and TRBJ2-3; unclear D gene. Trimming pared 3 bases from V and 0 bases from J, leaving 8 bases between. The CDR3 length is 14 residues. The germline CDR1 and CDR2 sequences are SGHRS and YFSETQ. In nucleotides, the CDR3 is TGCGCCAGCAGCTCCCTAGACAGCACAGATACGCAGTATTTT. It translates to CASSSLDSTDTQYF.

This chain connects TRBV6-5 to TRBJ1-1, with a possible D match to TRBD1 (5 bases). V lost 5 bases and J lost 5, with 15 bases in between. CDR1 is MNHEY and CDR2 is SVGAGI in the germline V gene. The CDR3 is 14 residues long. CDR3 region: CASSPRGGGTEAFF. Written as DNA, the CDR3 is TGTGCCAGCAGTCCCCGGGGGGGAGGAACTGAAGCTTTCTTT.

V gene TRBV5-1 combines with J gene TRBJ1-1; no definite D call. This CDR3 region has 12 residues. Germline loops: CDR1 SGHRS, CDR2 YFSETQ. Trimming shortened V by 0 bases and J by 11 bases, and 11 bases separated the two germline ends. The DNA of the CDR3 is TGCGCCAGCAGCTTGGACAGCGGGCTGGCTTTCTTT. Its protein product is CASSLDSGLAFF.

The chain has TRBV5-3 and TRBJ2-1; D is undetermined. TRBV5-3 is sorted into the ORF group, with uncertain function. The CDR3 totals 12 residues. Trimming cost V 5 bases and J 5 bases, with 8 bases left between them. CDR3 DNA: TGTGCCAGAAGTGGGCCCGACAATGAGCAGTTCTTC. It specifies CARSGPDNEQFF.

This chain connects TRBV12-3 or TRBV12-4 to TRBJ2-1; D ambiguous. CDR3 length equals 12 residues. The ends were cut back, 5 bases at V and 3 bases at J, with 5 bases in the middle. Written as DNA, the CDR3 is TGTGCCAGCAGTACTCGCTACAATGAGCAGTTCTTC. This encodes CASSTRYNEQFF.

CDR3 region: CASSKPFSQPQHF. CDR3 DNA sequence: TGTGCCAGCAGCAAACCATTTTCCCAGCCCCAGCATTTT. This chain uses TRBV21-1 with TRBJ1-5; the table assigns TRBD1, which was not confirmed against the DNA. TRBV21-1 is annotated as a pseudogene. The CDR3 runs to 13 residues.

V gene TRBV7-2 combines with J gene TRBJ2-5; TRBD2 might be the D (6 bases). The CDR3 is made up of 15 amino acids. Germline assignment: CDR1 SGHTA and CDR2 FQGNSA. Trimming cost V 2 bases and J 5 bases, with 15 bases left between them. The DNA for the CDR3 is TGTGCCAGCAGCTTATCGGCACTAGCTGGTGAGACCCAGTACTTC. Protein product: CASSLSALAGETQYF.

The rearrangement uses TRBV28 and TRBJ1-1; maybe TRBD1 (5 bases). V lost 2 bases and J lost 8, with 12 bases in between. Germline CDR1 and CDR2: MDHEN and SYDVKM. This CDR3 contains 13 residues. The DNA of the CDR3 is TGTGCCAGCAGTTTACCCAGGGAGGGAGAAGCTTTCTTT. Translating gives CASSLPREGEAFF.

This clone was seen once. Other DNA sequences from this sample encode an identical CDR3 as well. CDR3 nucleotide sequence: TGTGCCACCAGCAGGGGACAGGGGACCTACGAGCAGTACTTC. It encodes CATSRGQGTYEQYF. The chain links TRBV15 to TRBJ2-7; 10 nucleotides agree with TRBD1. The germline gives CDR1 LNHNV, CDR2 YYDKDF (reference sequence). V shed 3 bases and J 2 bases; nucleotides not matched to a gene: 1. This CDR3 has 14 residues.

This rearrangement joins TRBV11-3 to TRBJ2-2; D may be TRBD2 (5 bases). The V gene's germline CDR1 is SGHNT and CDR2 YENEEA. The CDR3 extends over 14 amino acids. Trimming cost V 1 base and J 4 bases, with 7 bases left between them. CDR3 bases: TGTGCCAGCAGCTTAGGACTACTCACCGGGGAGCTGTTTTTT. It encodes CASSLGLLTGELFF.

The V and J genes are TRBV3-1 (or the pseudogene TRBV3-2) and TRBJ2-1; a possible D gene is TRBD2 (6 bases). The V gene's germline CDR1 is LGHDT and CDR2 YNNKEL (reference sequence). There are 13 residues in the CDR3. Trimming removed 3 bases from V and 9 bases from J, with 12 bases in between. The CDR3 DNA follows: TGTGCCAGCAGCCACAGGCAGGGAGGTGAGCAGTTCTTC. This translates into CASSHRQGGEQFF.

This clone was seen a single time. The J gene is TRBJ1-2, the V gene TRBV2; TRBD1 matches 10 bases. V shed 7 bases, J shed 2 bases, and the junction held 7 bases outside the gene matches. Germline assignment: CDR1 SNHLY and CDR2 FYNNEI. The length of the CDR3 is 15 residues. The CDR3 sequence: CASITPGQGNYGYTF. The CDR3 bases are TGTGCCAGCATTACACCGGGACAGGGGAACTATGGCTACACCTTC.

The chain recombines TRBV2 with TRBJ2-2, with TRBD2 as a possible D gene (6 bases). This CDR3 comprises 14 residues. The germline gives CDR1 SNHLY, CDR2 FYNNEI. The V and J ends lost 4 bases and 3 bases respectively, with 9 bases between them. This chain's CDR3 is CASSGEADTGELFF. Here the CDR3 DNA reads TGTGCCAGCAGTGGGGAGGCGGACACCGGGGAGCTGTTTTTT.

This chain links TRBV18 with TRBJ1-3; perhaps TRBD1 as D (5 bases). Germline V lookup: CDR1 KGHSH, CDR2 LQKENI. The CDR3 covers 18 residues. Trimming took 0 bases from V and 0 from J, leaving 15 bases between them. The DNA for the CDR3 is TGTGCCAGCTCACCACCGATTTGGGGCTCAGTCTCTGGAAACACCATATATTTT. This sequence encodes CASSPPIWGSVSGNTIYF.

The J gene is TRBJ2-3, the V gene TRBV2; a possible D gene is TRBD2 (5 bases). CDR1 is SNHLY and CDR2 is FYNNEI in the germline V gene. The germline V and J ends were trimmed by 4 bases and 2 bases, with 10 bases remaining between them. This CDR3 has 14 residues. CDR3 sequence: CASSVSAVTDTQYF. CDR3 nucleotides: TGTGCCAGCAGTGTGTCAGCGGTCACAGATACGCAGTATTTT.

The J gene is TRBJ1-1, the V gene TRBV7-9; D is unresolved. CDR3 length equals 13 residues. V was clipped by 2 bases and J by 5 bases, with 9 bases between them. Germline V gene data show CDR1 as SEHNR and CDR2 as FQNEAQ (reference sequence). The CDR3 nucleotides are TGTGCCAGCAGCTTAAAAGAGAGTACTGAAGCTTTCTTT. Translated: CASSLKESTEAFF.

The rearrangement joins TRBV29-1 to TRBJ2-3; 9 bases line up with TRBD1. This CDR3 comprises 15 residues. Germline V CDR1 and CDR2: SQVTM, ANQGSEA. V lost 6 bases, J lost 3 bases, and 10 bases stayed unmatched. The CDR3 spells CSVQGQGGNTDTQYF. CDR3 in DNA: TGCAGCGTGCAGGGACAGGGAGGAAATACAGATACGCAGTATTTT.

The rearrangement uses TRBV7-9 and TRBJ1-2; D may be TRBD1 (5 bases). Germline V CDR1 and CDR2: SEHNR, FQNEAQ (reference sequence). The CDR3 contains 15 residues. V lost 5 bases, J lost 2 bases, and 15 bases lay in between. For the CDR3, the DNA is TGTGCCAGCAGCATGCTTCAGGGCGGAAACTATGGCTACACCTTC. This gives the protein CASSMLQGGNYGYTF.

V gene TRBV29-1 combines with J gene TRBJ2-3; 7 bases are a match to TRBD2. Losses at the gene ends were 1 base for V and 1 base for J; bases not matched to a gene: 8. This CDR3 is built from 16 residues. Germline V gene lookup returns CDR1 SQVTM and CDR2 ANQGSEA. CDR3 nucleotides: TGCAGCGTTGAAGGGGTCGGGAGGATAGGCACAGATACGCAGTATTTT. Amino acid sequence: CSVEGVGRIGTDTQYF.